The present TCR beta chain was sequenced within a study of TIL therapy for anti-PD-1-resistant metastatic lung cancer. Sequencing used immunoSEQ v3. Some clones are missing from TCRdb's copy, which holds only in-frame ones; the method was immunoSEQ multiplex PCR. The sample yields about 60,000 clones, around 90% seen once. V was pared by 0 bases and J by 4 bases, with 13 bases between. Germline assignment: CDR1 GTSNPN and CDR2 SVGIG (reference sequence). The CDR3 has 16 residues. The time point was: pre-treatment sample, taken before nivolumab and TIL therapy. The chain couples TRBV30 to TRBJ1-6; tentatively, D is TRBD1 (5 bases). The specimen was blood, collected at baseline. The TCR was taken from a person aged 25 to 80 with non-small cell lung cancer. CDR3: CAWSVSGPGYNSPLHF. CDR3 bases: TGTGCCTGGAGTGTATCGGGGCCCGGATATAATTCACCCCTCCACTTT.